The T cell receptor beta chain under discussion was sequenced for a study of shared clonotypes between healthy human individuals. CDR1 and CDR2 (germline): MNHEY, SVGAGI. The ends were cut back, 0 bases at V and 7 bases at J, with 13 bases in the middle. This CDR3 is 15 amino acids long. The data were produced by immunoSEQ multiplex PCR, yet TCRdb's version contains in-frame clones alone and is incomplete. The sample lists about 2 million clones; 85% to 95% were seen once. The chain joins TRBV6-5 to TRBJ1-5, with D maybe TRBD1 (5 bases). Sequenced: naive CD4+ T cells sorted from blood. The subset is: CD45RA+ positively selected. The clonotype was recovered from a man between 18 and 29 years old in good health. CDR3 region: CASSYSQGKGQPQHF. The DNA for the CDR3 is TGTGCCAGCAGTTACTCTCAGGGAAAAGGGCAGCCCCAGCATTTT.